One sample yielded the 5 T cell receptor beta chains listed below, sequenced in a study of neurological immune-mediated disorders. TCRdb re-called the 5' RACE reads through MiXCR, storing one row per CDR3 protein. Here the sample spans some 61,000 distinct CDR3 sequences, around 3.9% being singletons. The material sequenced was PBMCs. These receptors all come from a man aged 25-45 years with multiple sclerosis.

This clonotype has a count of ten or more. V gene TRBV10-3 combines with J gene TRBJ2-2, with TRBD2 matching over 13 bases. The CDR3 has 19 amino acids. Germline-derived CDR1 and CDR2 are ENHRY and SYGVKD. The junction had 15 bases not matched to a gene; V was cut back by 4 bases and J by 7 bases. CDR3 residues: CAISGDPGTSGVAGGELFF. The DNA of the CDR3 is TGTGCCATCAGTGGAGATCCCGGGACTAGCGGGGTAGCCGGCGGGGAGCTGTTTTTT.

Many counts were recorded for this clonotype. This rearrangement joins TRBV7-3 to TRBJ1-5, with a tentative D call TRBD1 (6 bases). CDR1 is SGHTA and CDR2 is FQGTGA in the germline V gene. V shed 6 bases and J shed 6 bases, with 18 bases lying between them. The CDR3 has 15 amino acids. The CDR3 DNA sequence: TGTGCCAGCAGTCCCATAGCGGGGGCGGCTCAGCCCCAGCATTTT. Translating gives CASSPIAGAAQPQHF.

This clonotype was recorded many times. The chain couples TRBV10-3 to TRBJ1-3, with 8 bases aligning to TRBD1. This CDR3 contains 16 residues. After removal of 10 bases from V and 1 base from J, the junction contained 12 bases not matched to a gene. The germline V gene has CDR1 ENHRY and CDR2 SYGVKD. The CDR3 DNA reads TGTGCCACAGGGACAGGCGAAGCAGGGTCTGGAAACACCATATATTTT. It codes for CATGTGEAGSGNTIYF.

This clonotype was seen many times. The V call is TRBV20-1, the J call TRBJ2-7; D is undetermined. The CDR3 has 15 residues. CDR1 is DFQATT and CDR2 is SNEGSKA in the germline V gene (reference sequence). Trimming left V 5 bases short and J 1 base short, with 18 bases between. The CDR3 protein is CSAHHPQEKSYEQYF. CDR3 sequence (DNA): TGCAGTGCTCATCATCCCCAGGAAAAGTCCTACGAGCAGTACTTC.

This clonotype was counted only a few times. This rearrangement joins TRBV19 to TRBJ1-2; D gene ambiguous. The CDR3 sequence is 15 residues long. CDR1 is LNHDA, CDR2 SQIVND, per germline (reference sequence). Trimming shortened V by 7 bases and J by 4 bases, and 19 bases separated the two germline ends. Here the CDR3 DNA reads TGTGCCAGTACATCCACGTGGGTAGGCGTCTATGGCTACACCTTC. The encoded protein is CASTSTWVGVYGYTF. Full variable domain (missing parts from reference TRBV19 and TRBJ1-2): DGGITQSPKYLFRKEGQNVTLSCEQNLNHDAMYWYRQDPGQGLRLIYYSQIVNDFQKGDIAEGYSVSREKKESFPLTVTSAQKNPTAFYLCASTSTWVGVYGYTFGSGTRLTVV.